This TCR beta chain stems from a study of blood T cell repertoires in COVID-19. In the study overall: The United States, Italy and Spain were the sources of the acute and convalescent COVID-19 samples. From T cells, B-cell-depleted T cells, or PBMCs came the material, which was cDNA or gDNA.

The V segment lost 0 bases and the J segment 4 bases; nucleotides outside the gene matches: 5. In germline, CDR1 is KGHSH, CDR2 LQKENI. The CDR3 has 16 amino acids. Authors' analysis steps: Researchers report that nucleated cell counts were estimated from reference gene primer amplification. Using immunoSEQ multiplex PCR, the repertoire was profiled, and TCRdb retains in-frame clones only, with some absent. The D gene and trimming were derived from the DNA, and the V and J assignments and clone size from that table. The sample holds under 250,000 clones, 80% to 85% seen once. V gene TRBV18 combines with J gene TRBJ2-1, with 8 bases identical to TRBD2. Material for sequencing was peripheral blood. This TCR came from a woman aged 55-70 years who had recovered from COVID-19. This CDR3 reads CASSPPKAGDYNEQFF. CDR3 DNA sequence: TGTGCCAGCTCACCACCAAAAGCGGGGGATTACAATGAGCAGTTCTTC.